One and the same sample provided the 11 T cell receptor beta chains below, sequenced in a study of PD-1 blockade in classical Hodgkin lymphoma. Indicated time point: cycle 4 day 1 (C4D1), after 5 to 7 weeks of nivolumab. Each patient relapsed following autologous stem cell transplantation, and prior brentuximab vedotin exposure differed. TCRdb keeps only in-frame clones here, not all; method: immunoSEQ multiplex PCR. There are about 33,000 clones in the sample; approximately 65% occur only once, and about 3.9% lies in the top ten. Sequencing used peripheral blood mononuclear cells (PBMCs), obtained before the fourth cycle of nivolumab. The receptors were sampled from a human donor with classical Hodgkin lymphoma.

The DNA for the CDR3 is TGTGCCTGGAGTCCATTGACGGGGACTGAAGCTTTCTTT. Translating gives CAWSPLTGTEAFF. This chain uses TRBV30 with TRBJ1-1; D gene unclear. Trimming shortened V by 2 bases and J by 5 bases, and 12 bases separated the two germline ends. The CDR3 loop spans 13 amino acids. CDR1 and CDR2 (germline): GTSNPN, SVGIG (reference sequence).

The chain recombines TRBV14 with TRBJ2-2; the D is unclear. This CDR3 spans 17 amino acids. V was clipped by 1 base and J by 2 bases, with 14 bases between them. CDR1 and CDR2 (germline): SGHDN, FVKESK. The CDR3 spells CASSQAYWADNTGELFF. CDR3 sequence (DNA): TGTGCCAGCAGCCAAGCCTACTGGGCAGATAACACCGGGGAGCTGTTTTTT.

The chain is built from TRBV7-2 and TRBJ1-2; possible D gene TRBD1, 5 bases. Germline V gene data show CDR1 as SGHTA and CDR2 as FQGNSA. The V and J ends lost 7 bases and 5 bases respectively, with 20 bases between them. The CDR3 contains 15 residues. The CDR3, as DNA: TGTGCCAGCAACGGGCGAACCGGGGGTGATTATGGCTACACCTTC. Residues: CASNGRTGGDYGYTF.

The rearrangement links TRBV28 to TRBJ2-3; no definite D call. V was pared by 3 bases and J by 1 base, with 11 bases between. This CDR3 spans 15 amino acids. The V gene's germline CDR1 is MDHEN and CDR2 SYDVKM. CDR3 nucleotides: TGTGCCAGCAGTTTCGTGGGAAAAGGCACAGATACGCAGTATTTT. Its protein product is CASSFVGKGTDTQYF.

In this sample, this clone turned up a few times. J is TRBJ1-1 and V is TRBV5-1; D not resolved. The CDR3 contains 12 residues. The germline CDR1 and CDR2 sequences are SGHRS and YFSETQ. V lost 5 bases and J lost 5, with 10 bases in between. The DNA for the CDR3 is TGCGCCAGCAGGCAAGATGGGACTGAAGCTTTCTTT. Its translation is CASRQDGTEAFF.

The CDR3 loop is CATSPRGASYEQYF. In DNA form, the CDR3 reads TGTGCCACCAGCCCACGAGGAGCGTCCTACGAGCAGTACTTC. The J gene is TRBJ2-7, the V gene TRBV15; no firm D call. This CDR3 has 14 amino acids. Between the trimmed V and J ends, which lost 5 bases and 1 base, there was a span of 12 bases. The germline CDR1 and CDR2 sequences are LNHNV and YYDKDF (reference sequence).

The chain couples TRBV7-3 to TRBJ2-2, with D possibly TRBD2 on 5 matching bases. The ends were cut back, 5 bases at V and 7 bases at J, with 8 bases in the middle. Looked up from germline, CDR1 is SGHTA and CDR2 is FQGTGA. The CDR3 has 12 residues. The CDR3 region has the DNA TGTGCCAGCAGCCTACGGGACGGGGAGCTGTTTTTT. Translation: CASSLRDGELFF.

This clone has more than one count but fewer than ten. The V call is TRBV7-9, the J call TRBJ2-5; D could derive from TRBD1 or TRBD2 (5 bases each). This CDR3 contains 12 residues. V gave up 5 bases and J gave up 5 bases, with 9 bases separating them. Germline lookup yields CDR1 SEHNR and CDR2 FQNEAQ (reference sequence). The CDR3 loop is CASSPEGETQYF. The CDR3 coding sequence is TGTGCCAGCAGCCCTGAGGGGGAGACCCAGTACTTC.

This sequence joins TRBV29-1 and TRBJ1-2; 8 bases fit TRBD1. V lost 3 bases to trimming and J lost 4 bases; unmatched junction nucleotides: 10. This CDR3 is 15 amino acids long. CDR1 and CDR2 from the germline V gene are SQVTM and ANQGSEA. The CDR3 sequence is CSVDGLRDRLYGYTF. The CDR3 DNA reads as TGCAGCGTTGACGGTCTCCGGGACAGGCTCTATGGCTACACCTTC.

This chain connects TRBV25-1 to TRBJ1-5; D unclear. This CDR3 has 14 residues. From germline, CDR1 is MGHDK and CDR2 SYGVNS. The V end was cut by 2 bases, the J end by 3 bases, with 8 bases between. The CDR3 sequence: CASSEEGYNQPQHF. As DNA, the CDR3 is TGTGCCAGCAGTGAAGAGGGATACAATCAGCCCCAGCATTTT.

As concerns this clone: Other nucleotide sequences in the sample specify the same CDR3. The CDR3 loop is CASSLRLAGGDTQYF. The CDR3 coding sequence is TGTGCCAGCAGCCTTCGACTAGCGGGAGGCGATACGCAGTATTTT. The V call is TRBV9, the J call TRBJ2-3, with 13 bases aligning to TRBD2. V was pared by 4 bases and J by 6 bases, with 5 bases of the junction left unmatched. The germline CDR1 and CDR2 sequences are SGDLS and YYNGEE. This CDR3 region has 15 residues.